This T cell receptor (beta chain) was captured by sequencing in a study of T cell changes during pregnancy in multiple sclerosis. Libraries were prepared by immunoSEQ multiplex PCR; TCRdb keeps only in-frame clonotypes and omits some of them. The sample has over 30,000 clones, under 95% seen once; the top ten hold under 0.75%. CDR1 SGHRS and CDR2 YFSETQ come from the germline V gene. The V and J ends lost 4 bases and 4 bases respectively, with 17 bases between them. The CDR3 length is 15 residues. The input for sequencing was CD4+ T cells from peripheral blood mononuclear cells, taken in the second trimester of pregnancy. This rearrangement joins TRBV5-1 to TRBJ2-5; maybe TRBD2 (7 bases). The origin of this receptor is a female donor in good health, enrolled as a control in a pregnancy study. CDR3 residues: CASSPRGGAVETQYF. The CDR3, as DNA: TGCGCCAGCAGCCCCAGAGGGGGGGCGGTAGAGACCCAGTACTTC.